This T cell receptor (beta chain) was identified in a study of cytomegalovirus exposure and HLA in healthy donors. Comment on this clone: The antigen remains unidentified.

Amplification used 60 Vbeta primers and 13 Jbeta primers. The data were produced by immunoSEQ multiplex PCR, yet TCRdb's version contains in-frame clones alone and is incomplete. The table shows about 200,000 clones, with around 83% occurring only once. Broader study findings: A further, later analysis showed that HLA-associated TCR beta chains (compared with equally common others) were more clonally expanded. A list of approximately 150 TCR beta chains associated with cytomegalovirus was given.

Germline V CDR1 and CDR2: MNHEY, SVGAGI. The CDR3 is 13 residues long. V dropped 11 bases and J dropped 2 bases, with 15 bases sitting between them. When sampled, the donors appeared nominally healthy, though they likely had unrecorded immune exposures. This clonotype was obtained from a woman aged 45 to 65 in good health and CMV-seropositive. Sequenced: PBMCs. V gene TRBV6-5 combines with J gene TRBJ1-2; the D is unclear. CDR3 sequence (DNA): TGTGCCGTCACACTAACACTGAACTATGGCTACACCTTC. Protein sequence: CAVTLTLNYGYTF.